This entry describes one T cell receptor (beta chain). This entry comes from a study of blood T cell repertoires in COVID-19. Study overall: COVID-19 samples collected from the United States, Italy and Spain covered acute and convalescent phases. Sources were T cells, B-cell-depleted T cells, or PBMCs; the material itself was cDNA or gDNA.

This CDR3 is built from 16 residues. The V end was cut by 5 bases, the J end by 4 bases, with 15 bases between. CDR1 and CDR2 (germline): SGHAT, FQDESV (reference sequence). Authors' processing steps: Estimated nucleated cell counts came from reference gene primer amplification. The data were produced by immunoSEQ multiplex PCR, yet TCRdb's version contains in-frame clones alone and is incomplete. That table supplies the V and J calls and clone size; D and trimming were determined from the DNA. The sample lists some 83,000 clones; about 91% were seen once. This receptor was taken from a man between 60 and 75 years old with acute or convalescent COVID-19. V and J are TRBV11-1 and TRBJ2-6; no clear D. The source material was peripheral blood. The DNA for the CDR3 is TGTGCCAGCAGCCCCCGGTCGGGTCGCGGGGCCAACGTCCTGACTTTC. Amino acids: CASSPRSGRGANVLTF.